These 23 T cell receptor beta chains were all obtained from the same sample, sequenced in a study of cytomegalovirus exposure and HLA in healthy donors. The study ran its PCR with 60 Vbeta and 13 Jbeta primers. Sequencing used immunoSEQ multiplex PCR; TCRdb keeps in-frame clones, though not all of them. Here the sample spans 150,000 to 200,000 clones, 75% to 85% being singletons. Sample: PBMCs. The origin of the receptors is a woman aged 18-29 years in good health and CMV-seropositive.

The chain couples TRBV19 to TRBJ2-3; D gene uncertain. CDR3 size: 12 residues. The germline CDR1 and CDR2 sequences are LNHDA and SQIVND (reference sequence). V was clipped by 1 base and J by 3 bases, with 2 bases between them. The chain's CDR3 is CASSIATDTQYF. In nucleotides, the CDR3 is TGTGCCAGTAGTATAGCGACAGATACGCAGTATTTT.

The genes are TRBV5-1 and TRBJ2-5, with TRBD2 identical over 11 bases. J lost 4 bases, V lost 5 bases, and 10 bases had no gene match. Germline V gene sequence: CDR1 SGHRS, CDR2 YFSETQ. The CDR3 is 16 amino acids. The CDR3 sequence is CASRRTSLAGGETQYF. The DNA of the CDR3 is TGCGCCAGCAGGAGGACTTCTCTAGCGGGGGGAGAGACCCAGTACTTC.

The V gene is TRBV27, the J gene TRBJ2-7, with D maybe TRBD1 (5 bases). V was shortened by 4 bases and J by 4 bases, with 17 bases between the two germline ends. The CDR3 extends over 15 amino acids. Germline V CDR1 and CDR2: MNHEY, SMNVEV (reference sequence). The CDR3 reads CASSSITGGVYEQYV. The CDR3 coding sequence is TGTGCCAGCAGTTCAATAACAGGTGGTGTTTACGAGCAGTACGTC.

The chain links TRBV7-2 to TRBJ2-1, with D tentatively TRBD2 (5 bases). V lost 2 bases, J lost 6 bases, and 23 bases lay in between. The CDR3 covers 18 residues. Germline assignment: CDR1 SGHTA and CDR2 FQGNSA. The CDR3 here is CASSLRGARLAGGNEQFF. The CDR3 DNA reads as TGTGCCAGCAGCTTACGCGGTGCTCGGCTAGCAGGTGGCAATGAGCAGTTCTTC.

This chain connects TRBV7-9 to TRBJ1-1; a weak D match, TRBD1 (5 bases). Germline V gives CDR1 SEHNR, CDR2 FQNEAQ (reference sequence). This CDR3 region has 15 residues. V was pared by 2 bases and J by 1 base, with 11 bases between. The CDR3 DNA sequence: TGTGCCAGCAGCTTACGGCAGGGTGGGAACACTGAAGCTTTCTTT. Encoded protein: CASSLRQGGNTEAFF.

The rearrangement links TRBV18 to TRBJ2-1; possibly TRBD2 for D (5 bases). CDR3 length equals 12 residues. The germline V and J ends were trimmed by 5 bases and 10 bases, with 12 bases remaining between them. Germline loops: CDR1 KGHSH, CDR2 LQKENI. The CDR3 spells CASSSREGEQFF. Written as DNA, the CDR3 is TGTGCCAGCTCATCTCGGGAAGGCGAGCAGTTCTTC.

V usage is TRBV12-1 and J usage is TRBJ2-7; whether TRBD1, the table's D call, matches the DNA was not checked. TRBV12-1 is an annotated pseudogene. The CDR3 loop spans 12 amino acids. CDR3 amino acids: CASRSTGGEQYV. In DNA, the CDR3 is TGTGCCAGCAGATCGACAGGGGGCGAGCAGTACGTC.

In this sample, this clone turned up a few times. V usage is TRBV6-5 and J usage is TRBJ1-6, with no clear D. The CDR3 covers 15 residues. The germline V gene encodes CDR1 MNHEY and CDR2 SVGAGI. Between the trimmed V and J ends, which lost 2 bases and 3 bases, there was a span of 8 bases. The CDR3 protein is CASSYGQLYNSPLHF. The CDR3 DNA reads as TGTGCCAGCAGTTACGGGCAGCTCTATAATTCACCCCTCCACTTT.

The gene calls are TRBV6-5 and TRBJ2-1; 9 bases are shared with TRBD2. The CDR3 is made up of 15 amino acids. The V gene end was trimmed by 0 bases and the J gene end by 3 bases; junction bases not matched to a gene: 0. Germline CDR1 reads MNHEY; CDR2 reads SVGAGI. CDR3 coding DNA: TGTGCCAGCAGTTACTCTAGCGGGGGCTACAATGAGCAGTTCTTC. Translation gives CASSYSSGGYNEQFF.

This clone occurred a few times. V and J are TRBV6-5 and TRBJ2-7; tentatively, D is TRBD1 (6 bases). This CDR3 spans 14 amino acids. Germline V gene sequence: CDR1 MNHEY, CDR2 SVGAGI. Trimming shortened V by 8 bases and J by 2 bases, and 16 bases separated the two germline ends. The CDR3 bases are TGTGCCAGCGGCGCTGGGGGCCGAGCCTACGAGCAGTACTTC. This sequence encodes CASGAGGRAYEQYF.

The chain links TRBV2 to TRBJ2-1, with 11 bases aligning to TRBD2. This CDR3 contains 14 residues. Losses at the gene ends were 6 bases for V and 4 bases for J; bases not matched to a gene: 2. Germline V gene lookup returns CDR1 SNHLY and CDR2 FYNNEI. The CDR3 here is CASRLAGGYNEQFF. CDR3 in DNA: TGTGCCAGCAGGCTAGCGGGGGGTTACAATGAGCAGTTCTTC.

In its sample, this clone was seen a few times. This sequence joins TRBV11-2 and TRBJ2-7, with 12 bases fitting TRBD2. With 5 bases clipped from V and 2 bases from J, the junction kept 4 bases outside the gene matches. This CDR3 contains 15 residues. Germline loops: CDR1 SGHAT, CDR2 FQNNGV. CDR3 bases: TGTGCCAGCAGCGCAACTAGCGGGGGGCCCTACGAGCAGTACTTC. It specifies CASSATSGGPYEQYF. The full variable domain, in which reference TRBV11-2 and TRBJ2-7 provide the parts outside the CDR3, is EAGVAQSPRYKIIEKRQSVAFWCNPISGHATLYWYQQILGQGPKLLIQFQNNGVVDDSQLPKDRFSAERLKGVDSTLKIQPAKLEDSAVYLCASSATSGGPYEQYFGPGTRLTVT.

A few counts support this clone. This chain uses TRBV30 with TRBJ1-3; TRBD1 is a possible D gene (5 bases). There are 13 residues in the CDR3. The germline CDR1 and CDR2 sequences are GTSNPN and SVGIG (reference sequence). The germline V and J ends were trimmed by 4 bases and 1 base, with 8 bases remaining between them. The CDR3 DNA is TGTGCCTGGACCGGGGGTTCTGGAAACACCATATATTTT. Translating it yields CAWTGGSGNTIYF.

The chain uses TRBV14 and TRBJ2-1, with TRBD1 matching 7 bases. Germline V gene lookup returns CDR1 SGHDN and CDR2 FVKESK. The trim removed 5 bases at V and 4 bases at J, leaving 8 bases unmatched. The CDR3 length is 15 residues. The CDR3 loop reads CASSSGTAVYNEQFF. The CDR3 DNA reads TGTGCCAGCAGCTCCGGGACAGCGGTTTACAATGAGCAGTTCTTC.

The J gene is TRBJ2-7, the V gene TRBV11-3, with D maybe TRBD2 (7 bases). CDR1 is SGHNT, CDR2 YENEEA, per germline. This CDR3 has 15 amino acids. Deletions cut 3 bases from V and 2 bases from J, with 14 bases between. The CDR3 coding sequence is TGTGCCAGCAGCTTCGAGGGGGGGGAAACCTACGAGCAGTACGTC. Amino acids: CASSFEGGETYEQYV.

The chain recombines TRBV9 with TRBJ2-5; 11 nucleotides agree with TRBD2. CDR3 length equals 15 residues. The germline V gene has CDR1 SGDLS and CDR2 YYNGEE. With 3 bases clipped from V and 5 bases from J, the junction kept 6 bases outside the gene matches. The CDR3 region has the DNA TGTGCCAGCAGCGACGAACTAGCGGGGGAGGAGACCCAGTACTTC. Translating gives CASSDELAGEETQYF.

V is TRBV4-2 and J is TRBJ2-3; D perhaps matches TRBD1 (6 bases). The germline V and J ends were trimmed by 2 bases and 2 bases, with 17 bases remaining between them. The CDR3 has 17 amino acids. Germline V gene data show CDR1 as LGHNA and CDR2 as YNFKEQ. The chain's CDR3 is CASSQPQTGRFTDTQYF. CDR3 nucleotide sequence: TGTGCCAGCAGCCAACCGCAGACAGGCCGTTTCACAGATACGCAGTATTTT.

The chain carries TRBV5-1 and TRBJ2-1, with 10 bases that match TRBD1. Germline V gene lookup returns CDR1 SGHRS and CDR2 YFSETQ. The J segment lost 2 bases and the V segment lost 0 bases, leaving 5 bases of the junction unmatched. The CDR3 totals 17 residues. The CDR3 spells CASSLASGTGAYNEQFF. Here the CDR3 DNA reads TGCGCCAGCAGCTTGGCCTCTGGGACAGGGGCCTACAATGAGCAGTTCTTC.

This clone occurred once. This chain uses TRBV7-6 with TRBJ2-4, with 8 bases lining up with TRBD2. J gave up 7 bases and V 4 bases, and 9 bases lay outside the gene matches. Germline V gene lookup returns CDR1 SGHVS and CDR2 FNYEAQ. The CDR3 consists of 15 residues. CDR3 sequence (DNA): TGTGCCAGCAGCTCCGGGACTAGTTCTGGGAACATTCAGTACTTC. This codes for CASSSGTSSGNIQYF.

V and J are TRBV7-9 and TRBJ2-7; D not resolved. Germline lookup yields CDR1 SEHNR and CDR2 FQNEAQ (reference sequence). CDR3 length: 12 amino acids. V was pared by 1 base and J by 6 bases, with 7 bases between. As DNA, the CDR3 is TGTGCCAGCAGCTTAGGGAGTTCCGAGCAGTACGTC. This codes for CASSLGSSEQYV.

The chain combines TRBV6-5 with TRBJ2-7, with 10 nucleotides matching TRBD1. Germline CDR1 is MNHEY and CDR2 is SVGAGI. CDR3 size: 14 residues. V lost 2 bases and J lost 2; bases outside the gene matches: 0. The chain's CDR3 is CASSYGTGAYEQYF. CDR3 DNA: TGTGCCAGCAGTTACGGGACAGGGGCCTACGAGCAGTACTTC.

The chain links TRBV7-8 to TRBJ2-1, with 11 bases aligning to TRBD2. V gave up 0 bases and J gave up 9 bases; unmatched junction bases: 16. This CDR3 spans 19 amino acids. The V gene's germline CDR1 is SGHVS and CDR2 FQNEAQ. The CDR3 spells CASSLAWEVGLAVLSEQFF. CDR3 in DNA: TGTGCCAGCAGCTTAGCGTGGGAGGTGGGACTAGCGGTGCTTAGTGAGCAGTTCTTC. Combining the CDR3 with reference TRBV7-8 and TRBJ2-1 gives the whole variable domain GAGVSQSPRYKVAKRGQDVALRCDPISGHVSLFWYQQALGQGPEFLTYFQNEAQLDKSGLPSDRFFAERPEGSVSTLKIQRTQQEDSAVYLCASSLAWEVGLAVLSEQFFGPGTRLTVL.

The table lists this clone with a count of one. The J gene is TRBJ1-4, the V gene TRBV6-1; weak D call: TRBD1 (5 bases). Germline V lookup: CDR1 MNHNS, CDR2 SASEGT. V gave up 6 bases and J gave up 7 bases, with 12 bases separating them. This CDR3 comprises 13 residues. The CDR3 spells CASRGGAFEKLFF. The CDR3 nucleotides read TGTGCCAGCAGGGGAGGGGCGTTTGAAAAACTGTTTTTT.